Listed here is a single TCR beta chain. The target of this receptor is not known. No per-base quality is available; no much larger clone lies one base away. The QIAGEN blood and tissue kit was used to extract genomic DNA from the sorted cells, and that DNA was then quantified on a NanoDrop 1000. The immunoSEQ platform deep sequenced and quantified TCR alpha and beta chains by multiplex PCR of genomic DNA. The authors processed their data as follows. IMGT gene and region definitions were used for annotation of the TCR sequences. Out-of-frame rearrangements served as a stand-in for the preselection repertoire and were compared with in-frame clonotypes. To estimate repertoire size, the study used the iCHAO1 estimator that comes with the immunoSEQ platform. A Gini index based on the Lorenz curve was applied to in-frame amino acid clonotypes to measure clonal inequality. The intersect function of the R package tcR was used to count shared clonotypes, and the Jaccard index was used to score similarity. V, J and V-J usage frequencies went into a principal component analysis run with the R prcomp function, with no normalization applied. Drawn from immuneACCESS, this table holds only the in-frame rearrangements with V and J called that TCRdb kept. Clones are partly lost; checked studies trace under half to an unresolved V gene and leave the rest unexplained. Clone size and V and J calls were adopted from that table, with D and trimming inferred from the DNA. This sample is represented by fewer than 100,000 clones; just under 95% of them were singletons. Over 1.3% of the sample belongs to the ten largest clones.

This entry comes from a study of human versus mouse CDR3 diversity and MHC coevolution (TCRdb year 2017). For the wider study: According to reports, the immunoSEQ assay detects one in 200,000 T cells and minimizes multiplex PCR amplification bias. Across mouse and human samples, each sample had between about 0.6 x 10^7 and 1.7 x 10^7 valid reads. Human naive CD4 T cell repertoires served as a reference for TCR selection on multiple MHC II alleles, compared against human-TCR-locus transgenic mice with single MHC II. Three healthy volunteer blood donors were included in the human cohort, with one aged 30 to 40, one aged 40 to 49 and one aged 60 to 69 at collection.

The germline V gene specifies MNHNS as CDR1 and SASEGT as CDR2. From cysteine to phenylalanine, the CDR3 is 16 amino acids long. Only the CDR3 region is kept as DNA, spanning 48 bases read in frame from base 1. V has 3 bases trimmed and J has 3 bases trimmed; junction bases matching no gene number 7. Paper-wide results and their limitations: Among all compared groups, most of the three human donors had the lowest clonal inequality scores. iCHAO1 estimates gave humans the largest TCR beta repertoire, around 1.5 million clonotypes, attributed likely to selection by multiple MHC II molecules. On average, humans had more CDR3 deletions and insertions than mice, indicating greater exonuclease and TdT activity. Because human T cells were selected on roughly six MHC II alleles, repertoire diversity in humans and mice was not considered directly comparable.

Fluorescence-activated cell sorting was used to isolate naive CD4 T cells, defined as CD45RO-negative and CD62L-positive, from PBMCs. From each donor, about 50 ml of fresh peripheral blood was taken, and Ficoll density centrifugation was then used to isolate PBMCs. All samples were sorted on a FACSAria III instrument and reached purity above 90%. Sequencing was performed on naive CD4+ T cells from blood. The meaning of the sample's cell subset or site label: CD45RO-negative CD62L-positive naive CD4 T cells. The source is a person aged 25 to 75 in good health. The chain employs TRBV6-1 and TRBJ2-1; the central 8 bases match TRBD2. For the CDR3, the sequence is CASSDFGTRYYNEQFF. The DNA reads TGTGCCAGCAGTGACTTCGGGACTAGGTACTACAATGAGCAGTTCTTC.